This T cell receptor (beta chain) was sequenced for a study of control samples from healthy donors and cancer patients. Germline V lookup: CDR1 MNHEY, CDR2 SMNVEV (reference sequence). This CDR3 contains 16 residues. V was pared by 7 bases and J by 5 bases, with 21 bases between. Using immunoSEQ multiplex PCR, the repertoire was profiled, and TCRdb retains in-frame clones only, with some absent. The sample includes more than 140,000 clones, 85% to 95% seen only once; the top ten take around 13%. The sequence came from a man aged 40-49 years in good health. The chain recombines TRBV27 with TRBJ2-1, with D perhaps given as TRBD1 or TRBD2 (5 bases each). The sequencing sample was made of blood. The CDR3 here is CASIEVGTHKNNEQFF. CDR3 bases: TGTGCCAGCATTGAAGTAGGGACCCATAAAAACAATGAGCAGTTCTTC.